One sample yielded the 3 T cell receptor beta chains listed below, sequenced in a study of beta chain features in type 1 diabetes. All of the isolated RNA was reverse transcribed, so expressed TCRB transcripts were sequenced. TCRdb's copy holds only in-frame clones and misses some; the assay was immunoSEQ multiplex PCR. This repertoire shows 120,000 to 150,000 clones, around 51% found once; its top ten account for approximately 0.4%. The sample comprised Tregs from blood. These receptors originate from a man in his late teens or twenties in good health.

The V call is TRBV2, the J call TRBJ1-2; D is unresolved. V was trimmed by 3 bases and J by 7 bases, leaving 12 bases between them. Germline V gene lookup returns CDR1 SNHLY and CDR2 FYNNEI. The length of the CDR3 is 13 residues. The CDR3 DNA follows: TGTGCCAGCAGTGAGACTATGCTAGTTGGCTACACCTTC. This gives the protein CASSETMLVGYTF.

The chain links TRBV6-6 to TRBJ1-5, with D possibly TRBD1 on 6 matching bases. Trimming cost V 10 bases and J 7 bases, with 14 bases left between them. The CDR3 is made up of 12 amino acids. Germline V lookup: CDR1 MNHNY, CDR2 SVGAGI (reference sequence). CDR3 region: CATNREGQPQHF. CDR3 coding DNA: TGTGCCACCAACAGGGAAGGGCAGCCCCAGCATTTT.

This clone was seen only a few times. V and J are TRBV6-6 and TRBJ1-1; D possibly corresponds to TRBD1 (5 bases). The CDR3 extends over 14 amino acids. Trimming left V 6 bases short and J 0 bases short, with 11 bases between. In germline, CDR1 is MNHNY, CDR2 SVGAGI (reference sequence). CDR3 nucleotide sequence: TGTGCCAGCAGCGGGACTTCGGTGAACACTGAAGCTTTCTTT. This codes for CASSGTSVNTEAFF.